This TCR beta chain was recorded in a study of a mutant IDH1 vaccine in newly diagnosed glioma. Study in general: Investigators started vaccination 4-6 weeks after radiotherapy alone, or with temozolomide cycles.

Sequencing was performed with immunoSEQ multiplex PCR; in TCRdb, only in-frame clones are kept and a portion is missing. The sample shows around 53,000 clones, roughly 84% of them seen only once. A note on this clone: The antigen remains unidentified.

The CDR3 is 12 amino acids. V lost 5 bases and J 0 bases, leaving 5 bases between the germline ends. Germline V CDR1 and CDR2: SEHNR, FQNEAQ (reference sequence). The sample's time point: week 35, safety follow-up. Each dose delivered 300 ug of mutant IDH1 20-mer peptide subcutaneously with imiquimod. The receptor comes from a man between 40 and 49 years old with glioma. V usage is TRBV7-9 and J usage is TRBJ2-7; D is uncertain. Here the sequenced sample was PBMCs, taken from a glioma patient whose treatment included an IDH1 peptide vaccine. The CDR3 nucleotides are TGTGCCAGCAGCGAAAGCTCCTACGAGCAGTACTTC. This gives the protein CASSESSYEQYF.